This entry lists 21 T cell receptor beta chains sequenced from one sample in a study of shared clonotypes between healthy human individuals. The assay was immunoSEQ multiplex PCR, and TCRdb's table has in-frame clones only and misses some. The top ten clones hold about a tenth of a sample with 330,000 or so clones, around 72% of them seen once. The sample taken for sequencing was memory CD4+ T cells sorted from blood. Subset defined: CD45RA-negative fraction. Receptor source: a man aged 25 to 40 in good health.

The rearrangement joins TRBV28 to TRBJ1-2, with TRBD1 identical over 10 bases. Losses at the gene ends were 7 bases for V and 2 bases for J; bases not matched to a gene: 10. The CDR3 has 16 residues. The germline gives CDR1 MDHEN, CDR2 SYDVKM. The CDR3 loop is CASITAGTGANYGYTF. The CDR3, as DNA: TGTGCCAGCATTACGGCCGGGACAGGGGCGAACTATGGCTACACCTTC.

The rearrangement links TRBV28 to TRBJ2-7; the D gene is possibly TRBD1 (6 bases). The CDR3 is 15 residues long. V lost 3 bases, J lost 5 bases, and 17 bases lay in between. Germline CDR1 MDHEN, CDR2 SYDVKM. CDR3 sequence: CASSFLGDRLHEQYF. CDR3 DNA sequence: TGTGCCAGCAGTTTCCTAGGAGACAGGCTCCACGAGCAGTACTTC. Looking up the rest from reference TRBV28 and TRBJ2-7 gives the full variable domain: DVKVTQSSRYLVKRTGEKVFLECVQDMDHENMFWYRQDPGLGLRLIYFSYDVKMKEKGDIPEGYSVSREKKERFSLILESASTNQTSMYLCASSFLGDRLHEQYFGPGTRLTVT.

The rearrangement links TRBV28 to TRBJ2-1; 9 positions agree with TRBD1. The germline V gene encodes CDR1 MDHEN and CDR2 SYDVKM. Unmatched junction bases numbered 8, after V lost 5 bases and J lost 6 bases. This CDR3 comprises 15 residues. CDR3 DNA: TGTGCCAGCAGTCCGCCGGGACAGGGAAGCAATGAGCAGTTCTTC. Residues: CASSPPGQGSNEQFF. Looking up the rest from reference TRBV28 and TRBJ2-1 gives the full variable domain: DVKVTQSSRYLVKRTGEKVFLECVQDMDHENMFWYRQDPGLGLRLIYFSYDVKMKEKGDIPEGYSVSREKKERFSLILESASTNQTSMYLCASSPPGQGSNEQFFGPGTRLTVL.

This chain links TRBV11-2 with TRBJ2-2; D not certain. CDR3 length equals 16 residues. Germline V gives CDR1 SGHAT, CDR2 FQNNGV. Trimming stripped 1 base from V and 7 bases from J, with 16 bases between. As DNA, the CDR3 is TGTGCCAGCAGCTTAGTAGGTCCCCGTGGTGGCGGGGAGCTGTTTTTT. This sequence encodes CASSLVGPRGGGELFF. Full variable domain (outside the CDR3, taken from reference TRBV11-2 and TRBJ2-2): EAGVAQSPRYKIIEKRQSVAFWCNPISGHATLYWYQQILGQGPKLLIQFQNNGVVDDSQLPKDRFSAERLKGVDSTLKIQPAKLEDSAVYLCASSLVGPRGGGELFFGEGSRLTVL.

The gene calls are TRBV7-2 and TRBJ2-3; D unresolved. Germline V gives CDR1 SGHTA, CDR2 FQGNSA. This CDR3 is built from 13 residues. The V end lost 2 bases, the J end lost 7 bases, and 10 bases lay between the germline ends. CDR3 amino acids: CASSLRRQNTQYF. For the CDR3, the DNA is TGTGCCAGCAGCTTAAGGAGACAAAATACGCAGTATTTT. Together with reference TRBV7-2 and TRBJ2-3, the CDR3 gives the full variable domain: GAGVSQSPSNKVTEKGKDVELRCDPISGHTALYWYRQSLGQGLEFLIYFQGNSAPDKSGLPSDRFSAERTGGSVSTLTIQRTQQEDSAVYLCASSLRRQNTQYFGPGTRLTVL.

This clone was counted between two and nine times. The gene calls are TRBV7-9 and TRBJ2-7; perhaps TRBD1 as D (6 bases). CDR1 and CDR2 (germline): SEHNR, FQNEAQ (reference sequence). Trimming took off 6 bases at V and 0 bases at J, with 18 bases between the two ends. The CDR3 length is 16 residues. The CDR3 sequence: CASSSGTFSFSYEQYF. CDR3 nucleotide sequence: TGTGCCAGCAGTTCCGGGACATTCTCGTTCTCCTACGAGCAGTACTTC.

The chain employs TRBV6-1 and TRBJ1-1; D gene uncertain. The germline V gene has CDR1 MNHNS and CDR2 SASEGT. V lost 1 base, J lost 1 base, and 7 bases lay in between. This CDR3 comprises 14 residues. The DNA for the CDR3 is TGTGCCAGCAGTGAAGGACCGGCGAACACTGAAGCTTTCTTT. This encodes CASSEGPANTEAFF.

This clone was observed once. The V gene is TRBV4-3, the J gene TRBJ1-6; weak D call: TRBD1 (5 bases). CDR3 length: 15 amino acids. V lost 0 bases, J lost 8 bases, and 11 bases lay in between. Germline CDR1 reads LGHNA; CDR2 reads YSLEER. CDR3 sequence: CASSQDWGGDSPLHF. In DNA form, the CDR3 reads TGCGCCAGCAGCCAAGATTGGGGCGGGGATTCACCCCTCCACTTT.

This clone was counted between two and nine times. This chain joins TRBV2 and TRBJ2-7; 8 nucleotides line up with TRBD2. CDR1 and CDR2 from the germline V gene are SNHLY and FYNNEI. The CDR3 consists of 14 residues. V trimming: 4 bases; J trimming: 5 bases; junction bases outside the gene matches: 7. The CDR3 nucleotides are TGTGCCAGCAGTGTAGGACGGGAGGGCCACGAGCAGTACTTC. This sequence encodes CASSVGREGHEQYF.

This clone was seen once. The chain joins TRBV6-5 to TRBJ2-1, with TRBD1 matching 8 bases. The V segment lost 6 bases and the J segment 6 bases; nucleotides outside the gene matches: 10. The germline V gene has CDR1 MNHEY and CDR2 SVGAGI. The CDR3 is made up of 15 amino acids. CDR3 DNA sequence: TGTGCCAGCAGAATCGGACAGGGAAAGGGCAATGAGCAGTTCTTC. Translating gives CASRIGQGKGNEQFF.

The chain's CDR3 is CASSARMGVTDTQYF. In DNA form, the CDR3 reads TGTGCCAGCAGTGCCCGGATGGGGGTCACAGATACGCAGTATTTT. The chain employs TRBV2 and TRBJ2-3; D may match TRBD1 or TRBD2 (5 bases each). CDR1 and CDR2 (germline): SNHLY, FYNNEI. CDR3 length: 15 residues. Deletions cut 4 bases from V and 2 bases from J, with 13 bases between.

This sequence joins TRBV7-8 and TRBJ2-3; 7 bases are a match to TRBD2. This CDR3 region has 17 residues. Per germline, CDR1 SGHVS and CDR2 FQNEAQ. The J segment lost 3 bases and the V segment lost 8 bases, leaving 17 bases of the junction unmatched. The CDR3 bases are TGTGCCAGCGCCTCCCTCGGGCGGACTAGGGGTACAGATACGCAGTATTTT. Its translation is CASASLGRTRGTDTQYF.

The chain carries TRBV7-2 and TRBJ2-1; D gene ambiguous. V lost 1 base, J lost 7 bases, and 8 bases lay in between. The CDR3 has 13 residues. CDR1 SGHTA and CDR2 FQGNSA come from the germline V gene. The CDR3 sequence is CASSLGTWNEQFF. The CDR3 DNA reads TGTGCCAGCAGCTTAGGAACCTGGAATGAGCAGTTCTTC.

In nucleotides, the CDR3 is TGCGCCAGCAGCCAAGGTTTGGGGAACCACGAGCAGTACTTC. Translating it yields CASSQGLGNHEQYF. V usage is TRBV4-3 and J usage is TRBJ2-7; unclear D gene. Germline CDR1 and CDR2: LGHNA and YSLEER. The V and J ends lost 1 base and 5 bases respectively, with 12 bases between them. There are 14 residues in the CDR3.

This clone was detected only a few times. The J gene is TRBJ1-2, the V gene TRBV2; D unclear. CDR3 size: 15 residues. Germline loops: CDR1 SNHLY, CDR2 FYNNEI. V lost 1 base and J lost 3, with 12 bases in between. The DNA for the CDR3 is TGTGCCAGCAGTGAAGGACTGGTTAGGGACTATGGCTACACCTTC. Translated, it gives CASSEGLVRDYGYTF.

This clone is a singleton in its sample. Other DNA variants within this sample encode the same CDR3. This CDR3 is CASSLGAGNYEQYF. Here the CDR3 DNA reads TGTGCCAGCAGCTTAGGTGCAGGAAACTACGAGCAGTACTTC. This chain connects TRBV7-8 to TRBJ2-7; D not certain. This CDR3 has 14 residues. Between the trimmed V and J ends, which lost 1 base and 3 bases, there was a span of 10 bases. CDR1 and CDR2 (germline): SGHVS, FQNEAQ.

The gene calls are TRBV7-8 and TRBJ2-7, with D possibly matching TRBD2 (5 bases). Germline V gene lookup returns CDR1 SGHVS and CDR2 FQNEAQ. This CDR3 has 15 amino acids. The V end lost 1 base, the J end lost 1 base, and 11 bases lay between the germline ends. CDR3 in amino acids: CASSLEPSRSYEQYF. CDR3 DNA: TGTGCCAGCAGCTTAGAGCCTAGCAGATCCTACGAGCAGTACTTC.

J is TRBJ1-1 and V is TRBV11-2; weak D call: TRBD1 (6 bases). Germline V gene sequence: CDR1 SGHAT, CDR2 FQNNGV. V was pared by 5 bases and J by 5 bases, with 15 bases between. This CDR3 has 14 residues. CDR3 in amino acids: CASSLQGTGTEAFF. The CDR3, as DNA: TGTGCCAGCAGCCTACAGGGTACGGGGACTGAAGCTTTCTTT.

The rearrangement links TRBV7-2 to TRBJ1-2; D perhaps matches TRBD1 (5 bases). Trimming left V 4 bases short and J 2 bases short, with 14 bases between. The germline V gene has CDR1 SGHTA and CDR2 FQGNSA. CDR3 length: 15 residues. The CDR3 DNA sequence: TGTGCCAGCAGCTCGACCGGGACGCTGAACTATGGCTACACCTTC. This gives the protein CASSSTGTLNYGYTF.

The chain couples TRBV29-1 to TRBJ2-3, with 13 bases fitting TRBD2. The CDR3 runs to 14 residues. CDR1 is SQVTM, CDR2 ANQGSEA, per germline. J lost 3 bases, V lost 7 bases, and 4 bases had no gene match. The CDR3 region has the DNA TGCAGCGCTTGGACTAGCGGGAGAACAGATACGCAGTATTTT. Residues: CSAWTSGRTDTQYF.

The rearrangement joins TRBV29-1 to TRBJ2-1; 8 bases agree with TRBD1. V dropped 5 bases and J dropped 0; count of bases not matched to a gene: 6. This CDR3 is built from 15 residues. CDR1 and CDR2 from the germline V gene are SQVTM and ANQGSEA. CDR3 sequence: CSVQGAASSYNEQFF. The CDR3 DNA reads as TGCAGCGTTCAGGGGGCGGCGAGCTCCTACAATGAGCAGTTCTTC.